The T cell receptor (beta chain) described here comes from a study of blood T cell repertoires in COVID-19. For the study at large: Sites in the United States, Italy and Spain provided acute and convalescent COVID-19 samples. PBMCs, B-cell-depleted T cells, or T cells provided the cDNA or gDNA that made up the material.

Libraries were prepared by immunoSEQ multiplex PCR; TCRdb keeps only in-frame clonotypes and omits some of them. The data hold about 73,000 clones, with roughly four fifths observed a single time. Trimming removed 1 base from V and 6 bases from J, with 23 bases in between. The CDR3 has 18 residues. Germline V lookup: CDR1 LGHNA, CDR2 YNFKEQ. This sequence joins TRBV4-2 and TRBJ2-3; the D gene is possibly TRBD1 (6 bases). The TCR sequence derives from a woman aged 60-75 years with acute or convalescent COVID-19. Sequencing input: peripheral blood. CDR3 region: CASSQGFGTIVETDTQYF. The CDR3 DNA reads TGTGCCAGCAGCCAAGGCTTTGGGACAATTGTTGAGACTGATACGCAGTATTTT.